The clone carrying this TCR beta chain was detected once. Antigen unknown. Mismatch with germline at one junction end may stem from a read error. Healthy Caucasian individuals made up all the donors. The record originates from a study of identical twins. General observations from the study: Part of the zero-insertion signal could reflect confounding by invariant MAIT and iNKT cells.

From the 5' RACE reads, TCRdb called clonotypes with MiXCR, one entry per CDR3 protein. The data contain 1.5 million to 2 million distinct CDR3 sequences, less than 35% of them singletons. This TCR was sampled from a newborn girl in good health. Sequences were obtained from cord blood.

The CDR3 reads CAGSLVRYEQYF. DNA of the CDR3: TGTGCCGGCAGCTTAGTTAGGTACGAGCAGTACTTC. The chain carries TRBV7-6 and TRBJ2-7; no reliable D call. Germline values: CDR1 SGHVS, CDR2 FNYEAQ. This CDR3 is built from 12 residues.